These 4 T cell receptor beta chains share one sample of origin, sequenced in a study of blood T cells in healthy people across ages. PCR was performed a second time for about 6 to 12 cycles using a sample-barcoded 5' primer and a J-beta primer mix. MiXCR was run by TCRdb on the 5' RACE reads, yielding one entry per CDR3 protein. The profile shows about 1,400,000 distinct CDR3 sequences, 35% to 45% of them singletons. The sample consisted of blood. Every receptor here comes from a woman younger than 30 in good health.

J is TRBJ2-3 and V is TRBV10-3; D not resolved. Trimming pared 2 bases from V and 1 base from J, leaving 10 bases between. CDR1 ENHRY and CDR2 SYGVKD come from the germline V gene. The CDR3 covers 15 residues. DNA of the CDR3: TGTGCCATCAGTGAGGCGAAGGTTGGCACAGATACGCAGTATTTT. This translates into CAISEAKVGTDTQYF.

The rearrangement joins TRBV20-1 to TRBJ2-7; the D is unclear. V was shortened by 2 bases and J by 2 bases, with 16 bases between the two germline ends. In germline, CDR1 is DFQATT, CDR2 SNEGSKA (reference sequence). The CDR3 totals 15 residues. CDR3 nucleotides: TGCAGTGCTAGAAGCACCCAAGAATTTACCTACGAGCAGTACTTC. It is translated as CSARSTQEFTYEQYF.

The chain combines TRBV24-1 with TRBJ1-5, with D perhaps matching TRBD1 (5 bases). CDR1 KGHDR and CDR2 SFDVKD come from the germline V gene. The V end lost 3 bases, the J end lost 5 bases, and 13 bases lay between the germline ends. This CDR3 has 15 residues. CDR3 DNA: TGTGCCACCAGTGATGCCCGGGACGGTCATCAGCCCCAGCATTTT. It specifies CATSDARDGHQPQHF.

The chain joins TRBV11-2 to TRBJ2-1; D unresolved. The V gene's germline CDR1 is SGHAT and CDR2 FQNNGV. Deletions cut 8 bases from V and 7 bases from J, with 15 bases between. This CDR3 spans 13 amino acids. CDR3 residues: CASCGDGLNEQFF. DNA for the CDR3: TGTGCCAGCTGTGGAGACGGTTTGAATGAGCAGTTCTTC.